Listed below are T cell receptor beta chains from one sample, sequenced in a study of blood T cell repertoires in COVID-19. Libraries were prepared by immunoSEQ multiplex PCR; TCRdb keeps only in-frame clonotypes and omits some of them. The profile shows 320,000 or so clones, over 70% of them singletons. Sequencing was performed on PBMCs or T cells enriched from blood (not recorded which). The source of these receptors is a young man who had recovered from COVID-19. The CDR3 runs from the conserved cysteine through the conserved F or W. The D gene is left open where the match is weak. Part of the rows lack a size; the others show once, few, many or a class for expanded clones.

v_gene: TRBV6-5; d_gene: -; j_gene: TRBJ2-4; abundance: -; CDR3nt: TGTGCCAGCAGTACGGACAGTGAAAACATTCAGTACTTC; CDR3aa: CASSTDSENIQYF
v_gene: TRBV5-6; d_gene: -; j_gene: TRBJ2-4; abundance: once; CDR3nt: TGTGCCAGCAGCTTGTTATTGGGGGCCTTAAAAAACATTCAGTACTTC; CDR3aa: CASSLLLGALKNIQYF
v_gene: TRBV5-1; d_gene: TRBD1; j_gene: TRBJ1-1; abundance: -; CDR3nt: TGCGCCAGCAGCTACACCACAGGGGACACTGAAGCTTTCTTT; CDR3aa: CASSYTTGDTEAFF
v_gene: TRBV28; d_gene: TRBD1; j_gene: TRBJ1-1; abundance: -; CDR3nt: TGTGCCAGCAGTTCTATGTTTCAGGGGGTGATAATGAACACTGAAGCTTTCTTT; CDR3aa: CASSSMFQGVIMNTEAFF
v_gene: TRBV2; d_gene: -; j_gene: TRBJ2-1; abundance: -; CDR3nt: TGTGCCAGCAGTGAAGCCCAGACTGGGGCAGGAGAGCAGTTCTTC; CDR3aa: CASSEAQTGAGEQFF
v_gene: TRBV3-1/TRBV3-2; d_gene: TRBD2; j_gene: TRBJ2-3; abundance: -; CDR3nt: TGTGCCAGCAGCCAAGTTGCGGGGGGCTCCACAGATACGCAGTATTTT; CDR3aa: CASSQVAGGSTDTQYF
v_gene: TRBV19; d_gene: TRBD1; j_gene: TRBJ1-2; abundance: -; CDR3nt: TGTGCCAGTAGAGGGGACAGGGGAGGGAACTATGGCTACACCTTC; CDR3aa: CASRGDRGGNYGYTF
v_gene: TRBV5-1; d_gene: TRBD2; j_gene: TRBJ2-5; abundance: -; CDR3nt: TGCGCCAGCTGCCTGGGACTAGCGGGGGAAGAGACCCAGTACTTC; CDR3aa: CASCLGLAGEETQYF
v_gene: TRBV7-9; d_gene: -; j_gene: TRBJ2-7; abundance: -; CDR3nt: TGTGCCAGCACCACTACGGGGGGGACAGGGTCCTACGAGCAGTACTTC; CDR3aa: CASTTTGGTGSYEQYF
v_gene: TRBV28; d_gene: -; j_gene: TRBJ1-1; abundance: few; CDR3nt: TGTGCCAGCAACACGGGAGCAGGGCCGATCCCTTTGTTGGACACTGAAGCTTTCTTT; CDR3aa: CASNTGAGPIPLLDTEAFF
v_gene: TRBV11-2; d_gene: -; j_gene: TRBJ2-6; abundance: -; CDR3nt: TGTGCCAGCAGCCGGAAACGCGGAGCTTCCTCTGGGGCCAACGTCCTGACTTTC; CDR3aa: CASSRKRGASSGANVLTF
v_gene: TRBV11-2; d_gene: TRBD1; j_gene: TRBJ1-2; abundance: few; CDR3nt: TGTGCCAGCAGCCGGGACAGGGTATACGGCTACACCTTC; CDR3aa: CASSRDRVYGYTF
v_gene: TRBV7-9; d_gene: -; j_gene: TRBJ2-2; abundance: few; CDR3nt: TGTGCCAGCAGCTTAGCACAGTCGAACACCGGGGAGCTGTTTTTT; CDR3aa: CASSLAQSNTGELFF
v_gene: TRBV5-1; d_gene: -; j_gene: TRBJ2-7; abundance: -; CDR3nt: TGCGCCAGCAGCTACGAGGGGGGGCTCTCCTACGAGCAGTACTTC; CDR3aa: CASSYEGGLSYEQYF
v_gene: TRBV5-1; d_gene: TRBD1; j_gene: TRBJ1-2; abundance: -; CDR3nt: TGCGCCAGCAGCCCCCAGGGGGGAACGGGCTACACCTTC; CDR3aa: CASSPQGGTGYTF